The clone carrying this T cell receptor (beta chain) was picked up a small number of times. This sample was included in a study of blood T cells in healthy people across ages. Germline V gene lookup returns CDR1 SGDLS and CDR2 YYNGEE. V lost 0 bases, J lost 5 bases, and 9 bases lay in between. This CDR3 spans 14 amino acids. Combining a sample-barcoded 5' primer with a J-beta primer mix, a second PCR ran for about 6 to 11 cycles. Tags on each cDNA molecule came from a template-switch adaptor with 12 random nucleotides. TCRdb re-called the 5' RACE reads with MiXCR, one entry per CDR3 protein. The sample gives roughly 800,000 distinct CDR3 sequences, approximately 25% of which show up once; just under 9.5% is in the top ten. A further study also used this sample, focusing on T cells of mothers and their children. According to that study: The study recruited three healthy Caucasian mothers and their six children as donors.

Sequenced material: blood. The chain joins TRBV9 to TRBJ2-4; D tentatively fits TRBD1 or TRBD2 (6 bases each). The receptor was derived from a boy aged 5-17 years in good health. CDR3 in DNA: TGTGCCAGCAGCGTAGCGGGGGCTGAAAACATTCAGTACTTC. Protein: CASSVAGAENIQYF.